A selection of T cell receptor beta chains follows, all from one sample in a study of cytomegalovirus exposure and HLA in healthy donors. Measured with immunoSEQ multiplex PCR; TCRdb has only the in-frame clones, and not every one. The sample includes 55,000 to 75,000 clones. The specimen was PBMCs. These receptors were obtained from a woman aged 25 to 39 in good health and CMV-seronegative. Both conserved end residues are part of each CDR3. The order of the fields is J gene, V gene, D gene, CDR3 DNA, CDR3 protein. D genes are given only for firm matches.

j_call: TRBJ2-1
v_call: TRBV19
d_call: TRBD1
cdr3_nt: TGTGCCAGTCGATTAGGAACCGGGACAGGGGTTGACAATGAGCAGTTCTTC
cdr3_aa: CASRLGTGTGVDNEQFF

j_call: TRBJ1-2
v_call: TRBV29-1
d_call: NA
cdr3_nt: TGCAGCGTTGTTCTAGGGGAAGGCTACACCTTC
cdr3_aa: CSVVLGEGYTF

j_call: TRBJ2-1
v_call: TRBV29-1
d_call: TRBD2
cdr3_nt: TGCAGCGTTGAAGATGGGCTAGGACTAGTGGGTGAGCAGTTCTTC
cdr3_aa: CSVEDGLGLVGEQFF

j_call: TRBJ1-5
v_call: TRBV5-8
d_call: NA
cdr3_nt: TGTGCCAGCAGCTTGGGAACTCCCAATCAGCCCCAGCATTTT
cdr3_aa: CASSLGTPNQPQHF

j_call: TRBJ2-2
v_call: TRBV19
d_call: TRBD2
cdr3_nt: TGTGCCAGTAGTACCGGGGGGAGCACCGGGGAGCTGTTTTTT
cdr3_aa: CASSTGGSTGELFF

j_call: TRBJ1-5
v_call: TRBV7-8
d_call: NA
cdr3_nt: TGTGCCAGCAGCTTAGCTGGTGTTGGAGGGAATCAGCCCCAGCATTTT
cdr3_aa: CASSLAGVGGNQPQHF

j_call: TRBJ2-7
v_call: TRBV7-3
d_call: TRBD1
cdr3_nt: TGTGCCAGCAGCTTAGGATCCGGGACCCCAGGGGGCTACGAGCAGTACTTC
cdr3_aa: CASSLGSGTPGGYEQYF

j_call: TRBJ1-2
v_call: TRBV19
d_call: NA
cdr3_nt: TGTGCCAGTAGTGTACAGGGTTCCGGCTATGGCTACACCTTC
cdr3_aa: CASSVQGSGYGYTF

j_call: TRBJ2-1
v_call: TRBV10-3
d_call: TRBD2
cdr3_nt: TGTGCCATCAGGCCGGGACTAGCGGACAATGAGCAGTTCTTC
cdr3_aa: CAIRPGLADNEQFF

j_call: TRBJ2-3
v_call: TRBV7-2
d_call: TRBD2
cdr3_nt: TGTGCCAGCAGCCAAGCCCGGGCTAGCGGGAACCAGCAAAAGCAGTATTTT
cdr3_aa: CASSQARASGNQQKQYF

j_call: TRBJ1-2
v_call: TRBV18
d_call: NA
cdr3_nt: TGTGCCAGCTCACCCAGCCTGGAGGGAGTCTATGGCTACACCTTC
cdr3_aa: CASSPSLEGVYGYTF

j_call: TRBJ1-5
v_call: TRBV4-2
d_call: NA
cdr3_nt: TGTGCCAGCAGCCAGGAGGGGGGGGCAAGGCAGCCCCAGCATTTT
cdr3_aa: CASSQEGGARQPQHF

j_call: TRBJ2-7
v_call: TRBV28
d_call: NA
cdr3_nt: TGTGCCAGCAGAGCTCCTGGCGAGCAGTACTTC
cdr3_aa: CASRAPGEQYF

j_call: TRBJ2-5
v_call: TRBV7-2
d_call: TRBD1
cdr3_nt: TGTGCCAGCAGCTTAGCTACAGGGGGGCGGGCGTACTTC
cdr3_aa: CASSLATGGRAYF

j_call: TRBJ1-1
v_call: TRBV27
d_call: NA
cdr3_nt: TGTGCCAGCAGTTTATCCTCAGGGCTAATATCCGAAGCTTTCTTT
cdr3_aa: CASSLSSGLISEAFF

j_call: TRBJ2-7
v_call: TRBV28
d_call: TRBD2
cdr3_nt: TGTGCCAGCAGTTCAGGGGCTAGCGGGGATAGGGAGCAGTACTTC
cdr3_aa: CASSSGASGDREQYF

j_call: TRBJ2-4
v_call: TRBV19
d_call: TRBD1
cdr3_nt: TGTGCCAGTACCTTGACAGGGGCCCTAAACATTCAGTACTTC
cdr3_aa: CASTLTGALNIQYF

j_call: TRBJ2-3
v_call: TRBV27
d_call: TRBD2
cdr3_nt: TGTGCCAGCAGTTTGGGGGGGTCGTCAGATACGCAGTATTTT
cdr3_aa: CASSLGGSSDTQYF

j_call: TRBJ1-1
v_call: TRBV7-9
d_call: NA
cdr3_nt: TGTGCCAGCAGCAAATCCGGGGGCACTGAAGCTTTCTTT
cdr3_aa: CASSKSGGTEAFF

j_call: TRBJ2-7
v_call: TRBV30
d_call: NA
cdr3_nt: TGTGCCTGGGGGACAAGGGAGTCCTACGAGCAGTACTTC
cdr3_aa: CAWGTRESYEQYF

j_call: TRBJ1-4
v_call: TRBV19
d_call: NA
cdr3_nt: TGTGCCAGTAGTCCGGGGAATGAAAAACTGTTTTTT
cdr3_aa: CASSPGNEKLFF

j_call: TRBJ2-3
v_call: TRBV13
d_call: NA
cdr3_nt: TGTGCCAGCAGACTCCTCGGAGGGAATGGCATCCTCACAGATACGCAGTATTTT
cdr3_aa: CASRLLGGNGILTDTQYF

j_call: TRBJ1-1
v_call: TRBV5-4
d_call: NA
cdr3_nt: TGTGCCAGCAGCTATGGACGCGGGAATCCCACTGAAGCTTTCTTT
cdr3_aa: CASSYGRGNPTEAFF

j_call: TRBJ2-3
v_call: TRBV6-5
d_call: NA
cdr3_nt: TGTGCCAGCAGTCCCTCTTGGGGCAACACAGATACGCAGTATTTT
cdr3_aa: CASSPSWGNTDTQYF

j_call: TRBJ1-1
v_call: TRBV5-6
d_call: NA
cdr3_nt: TGTGCCAGCAGCTTGGGTCCAGGCGAAGCTTTCTTT
cdr3_aa: CASSLGPGEAFF

j_call: TRBJ1-1
v_call: TRBV19
d_call: NA
cdr3_nt: TGTGCCAGTAGTATCAGGTCGGCTGATACTGAAGCTTTCTTT
cdr3_aa: CASSIRSADTEAFF

j_call: TRBJ2-7
v_call: TRBV28
d_call: NA
cdr3_nt: TGTGCCAGCACCAGCCGGCAGGACGAGCAGTACTTC
cdr3_aa: CASTSRQDEQYF

j_call: TRBJ2-7
v_call: TRBV29-1
d_call: TRBD1
cdr3_nt: TGCAGCGTTGAAACTCAGGGGGCAGTCGACGAGCAGTACTTC
cdr3_aa: CSVETQGAVDEQYF

j_call: TRBJ2-1
v_call: TRBV7-2
d_call: TRBD2
cdr3_nt: TGTGCCAGCAGCTGGGGACTAGCGGGGGGGCCCTTTGAGCAGTTCTTC
cdr3_aa: CASSWGLAGGPFEQFF

j_call: TRBJ1-2
v_call: TRBV2
d_call: NA
cdr3_nt: TGTGCCAGCAGTGAATCCGGGGTGGGTGGCTACACCTTC
cdr3_aa: CASSESGVGGYTF

j_call: TRBJ2-5
v_call: TRBV19
d_call: TRBD2
cdr3_nt: TGTGCCAGTAGTTTAGCGGGGGGAAACCAAGAGACCCAGTACTTC
cdr3_aa: CASSLAGGNQETQYF

j_call: TRBJ2-1
v_call: TRBV19
d_call: TRBD2
cdr3_nt: TGTGCCAGTAGTGTTGGAGCGGGGGGTTCTTACAATGAGCAGTTCTTC
cdr3_aa: CASSVGAGGSYNEQFF

j_call: TRBJ1-2
v_call: TRBV19
d_call: NA
cdr3_nt: TGTGCCAGTCTGCCTCCCGGGATTCATGGCTACACCTTC
cdr3_aa: CASLPPGIHGYTF

j_call: TRBJ2-7
v_call: TRBV27
d_call: NA
cdr3_nt: TGTGCCAGCAGAAAGCCGGAGGCCTACGAGCAGTACTTC
cdr3_aa: CASRKPEAYEQYF

j_call: TRBJ1-1
v_call: TRBV6-5
d_call: TRBD1
cdr3_nt: TGTGCCAGCACCTCGGACAGGGACATCACTGAAGCTTTCTTT
cdr3_aa: CASTSDRDITEAFF

j_call: TRBJ2-7
v_call: TRBV30
d_call: NA
cdr3_nt: TGTGCCTGGAGCCCCCCCTTTGGGCAGCAGTACTTC
cdr3_aa: CAWSPPFGQQYF

j_call: TRBJ1-1
v_call: TRBV4-2
d_call: TRBD1
cdr3_nt: TGTGCCAGCAGCTTAGGCGGACAGGGACAGGACACTGAAGCTTTCTTT
cdr3_aa: CASSLGGQGQDTEAFF

j_call: TRBJ1-5
v_call: TRBV10-2
d_call: NA
cdr3_nt: TGCGCCAGCAGTGAAGGCAGGGCTAGAAATAGCAATCAGCCCCAGCATTTT
cdr3_aa: CASSEGRARNSNQPQHF